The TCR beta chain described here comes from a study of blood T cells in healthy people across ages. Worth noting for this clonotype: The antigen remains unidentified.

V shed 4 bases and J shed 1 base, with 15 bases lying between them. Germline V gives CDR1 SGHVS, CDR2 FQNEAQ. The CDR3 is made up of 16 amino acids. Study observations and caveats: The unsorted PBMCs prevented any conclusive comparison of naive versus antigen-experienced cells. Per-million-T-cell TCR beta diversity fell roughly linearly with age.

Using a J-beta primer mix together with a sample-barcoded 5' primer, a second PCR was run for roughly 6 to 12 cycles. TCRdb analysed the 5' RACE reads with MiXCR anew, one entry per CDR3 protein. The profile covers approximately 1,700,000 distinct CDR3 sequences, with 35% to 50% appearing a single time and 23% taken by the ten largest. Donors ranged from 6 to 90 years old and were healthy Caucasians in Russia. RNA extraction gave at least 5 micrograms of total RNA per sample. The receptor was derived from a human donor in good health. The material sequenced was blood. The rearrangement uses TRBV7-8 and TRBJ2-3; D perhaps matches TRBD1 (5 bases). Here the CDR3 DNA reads TGTGCCAGCAGCTCCCAGGGCGGCATCGGCACAGATACGCAGTATTTT. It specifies CASSSQGGIGTDTQYF.